These 16 T cell receptor beta chains came from one sample sequenced in a study of T cell responses to AZD1222 COVID-19 vaccine. Measured with immunoSEQ multiplex PCR; TCRdb has only the in-frame clones, and not every one. The repertoire consists of about 99,000 clones, with about 92% occurring once and the leading ten covering roughly 13%. The material was peripheral blood, obtained on day 0 of AZD1222 vaccination. The receptors originated from an adult in good health.

CDR3 bases: TGTGCCAGCAGCTTACTCATGGGAGAGCCCCAGCATTTT. Its protein is CASSLLMGEPQHF. The V gene is TRBV7-2, the J gene TRBJ1-5, with D unresolved. The CDR3 has 13 residues. CDR1 SGHTA and CDR2 FQGNSA come from the germline V gene. V shed 2 bases and J shed 8 bases, with 10 bases lying between them.

V gene TRBV6-5 combines with J gene TRBJ1-1; D call uncertain. Trimming removed 6 bases from V and 0 bases from J, with 8 bases in between. This CDR3 spans 13 amino acids. CDR1 MNHEY and CDR2 SVGAGI come from the germline V gene. The CDR3 DNA reads TGTGCCAGCAGCTCAGAGGTGAACACTGAAGCTTTCTTT. This gives the protein CASSSEVNTEAFF.

CDR3 protein: CASSQEAGGQIDTQYF. CDR3 DNA: TGTGCCAGCAGCCAAGAGGCGGGGGGGCAAATAGATACGCAGTATTTT. V is TRBV3-1 (or the pseudogene TRBV3-2) and J is TRBJ2-3; 9 bases match TRBD2. CDR1 LGHDT and CDR2 YNNKEL come from the germline V gene (reference sequence). V shed 0 bases and J 5 bases; nucleotides not matched to a gene: 6. The CDR3 covers 16 residues.

The J gene is TRBJ1-1, the V gene TRBV2; perhaps TRBD1 as D (5 bases). V lost 4 bases, J lost 0 bases, and 18 bases lay in between. The CDR3 sequence is 17 residues long. Germline CDR1 is SNHLY and CDR2 is FYNNEI. The DNA for the CDR3 is TGTGCCAGCAGTGGCCGCCTGGGGGGGTCTATGAACACTGAAGCTTTCTTT. Residues: CASSGRLGGSMNTEAFF.

The rearrangement uses TRBV5-6 and TRBJ1-6, with a weak D call TRBD1 (5 bases). CDR3 length equals 13 residues. With 0 bases removed from V and 14 bases from J, the gap between germline ends came to 12 bases. Germline CDR1 and CDR2: SGHDT and YYEEEE. The CDR3 is CASSLGRTLTLHF. As DNA, the CDR3 is TGTGCCAGCAGCTTGGGTAGGACATTGACCCTCCACTTT.

This sequence joins TRBV11-2 and TRBJ1-4, with TRBD1 matching over 9 bases. The J segment lost 7 bases and the V segment lost 6 bases, leaving 9 bases of the junction unmatched. CDR3 length: 15 residues. Germline V gives CDR1 SGHAT, CDR2 FQNNGV. Here the CDR3 reads CASSQRQGGGEKLFF. As DNA, the CDR3 is TGTGCCAGCAGTCAAAGACAGGGGGGCGGTGAAAAACTGTTTTTT.

The chain carries TRBV6-9 and TRBJ1-1; D is perhaps TRBD1 (6 bases). The CDR3 contains 13 residues. Trimming removed 3 bases at V and 8 bases at J, with 13 bases between. Germline CDR1 is MNHGY and CDR2 is SVAAGI. The CDR3 loop is CASSYLGQGEAFF. In DNA form, the CDR3 reads TGTGCCAGCAGTTACCTGGGGCAGGGGGAAGCTTTCTTT.

The genes are TRBV7-2 and TRBJ2-5; D might be TRBD2 (5 bases). Trimming removed 2 bases from V and 3 bases from J, with 7 bases in between. The CDR3 has 13 amino acids. Germline values: CDR1 SGHTA, CDR2 FQGNSA. Written as DNA, the CDR3 is TGTGCCAGCAGCTTAAGGACTGAAGAGACCCAGTACTTC. Its translation: CASSLRTEETQYF.

The rearrangement links TRBV29-1 to TRBJ1-1; 9 bases match TRBD1. Germline loops: CDR1 SQVTM, CDR2 ANQGSEA. CDR3 length: 14 amino acids. J was trimmed by 4 bases and V by 6 bases; bases with no gene match: 9. The CDR3 DNA follows: TGCAGCGTAGAGGACAGGGGCGTATTCACTGAAGCTTTCTTT. Translated, it gives CSVEDRGVFTEAFF. Full variable domain (missing parts from reference TRBV29-1 and TRBJ1-1): SAVISQKPSRDICQRGTSLTIQCQVDSQVTMMFWYRQQPGQSLTLIATANQGSEATYESGFVIDKFPISRPNLTFSTLTVSNMSPEDSSIYLCSVEDRGVFTEAFFGQGTRLTVV.

This clone was seen a single time. The chain is built from TRBV10-1 and TRBJ1-5; no definite D call. Germline V gene data show CDR1 as WNHNN and CDR2 as SYGVQD (reference sequence). The length of the CDR3 is 13 residues. V was clipped by 5 bases and J by 10 bases, with 15 bases between them. The CDR3 sequence is CASSSGPTGPQHF. CDR3 sequence (DNA): TGCGCCAGCAGTTCCGGACCGACCGGCCCCCAGCATTTT.

CDR3 nucleotides: TGCGCCAGCAGCCAAGATTTGGGACGGGTATTCGGTTTAATGGAGACCCAGTACTTC. Its protein product is CASSQDLGRVFGLMETQYF. The chain joins TRBV4-1 to TRBJ2-5; D tentatively fits TRBD1 or TRBD2 (5 bases each). The germline CDR1 and CDR2 sequences are MGHRA and YSYEKL. V was clipped by 0 bases and J by 5 bases, with 25 bases between them. CDR3 size: 19 residues.

The J gene is TRBJ2-7, the V gene TRBV11-2; D is undetermined. Germline V gene lookup returns CDR1 SGHAT and CDR2 FQNNGV. The germline V and J ends were trimmed by 2 bases and 5 bases, with 19 bases remaining between them. This CDR3 comprises 16 residues. The CDR3 DNA follows: TGTGCCAGCAGCTTACTTGAGGTTTTACGGAGTAACGAGCAGTACTTC. It translates to CASSLLEVLRSNEQYF.

The chain links TRBV19 to TRBJ1-2, with D possibly matching TRBD1 (5 bases). V was trimmed by 3 bases and J by 5 bases, leaving 10 bases between them. Germline V lookup: CDR1 LNHDA, CDR2 SQIVND (reference sequence). The CDR3 is 13 amino acids. The CDR3 loop reads CASSIPGRYGYTF. The CDR3 nucleotides are TGTGCCAGTAGTATTCCGGGACGTTATGGCTACACCTTC.

This chain joins TRBV27 and TRBJ1-2; D gene uncertain. The V end was cut by 6 bases, the J end by 8 bases, with 28 bases between. The CDR3 length is 17 residues. Germline CDR1 is MNHEY and CDR2 is SMNVEV (reference sequence). The chain's CDR3 is CASRDNGISLGGKGYTF. Here the CDR3 DNA reads TGTGCCAGCAGAGACAACGGCATAAGCCTCGGAGGAAAGGGCTACACCTTC.

This clone was found once. The V gene is TRBV19, the J gene TRBJ2-7; D gene uncertain. This CDR3 contains 12 residues. Germline V CDR1 and CDR2: LNHDA, SQIVND (reference sequence). V was clipped by 3 bases and J by 1 base, with 4 bases between them. The CDR3 coding sequence is TGTGCCAGTAGTATGACTTCCTACGAGCAGTACTTC. This gives the protein CASSMTSYEQYF.

The chain recombines TRBV6-6 with TRBJ1-3; D unclear. Trimming shortened V by 5 bases and J by 5 bases, and 13 bases separated the two germline ends. Germline CDR1 is MNHNY and CDR2 is SVGAGI (reference sequence). The CDR3 covers 14 residues. CDR3 nucleotide sequence: TGTGCCAGCAGTGTACCGGGAGGAAGAAACACCATATATTTT. It translates to CASSVPGGRNTIYF.